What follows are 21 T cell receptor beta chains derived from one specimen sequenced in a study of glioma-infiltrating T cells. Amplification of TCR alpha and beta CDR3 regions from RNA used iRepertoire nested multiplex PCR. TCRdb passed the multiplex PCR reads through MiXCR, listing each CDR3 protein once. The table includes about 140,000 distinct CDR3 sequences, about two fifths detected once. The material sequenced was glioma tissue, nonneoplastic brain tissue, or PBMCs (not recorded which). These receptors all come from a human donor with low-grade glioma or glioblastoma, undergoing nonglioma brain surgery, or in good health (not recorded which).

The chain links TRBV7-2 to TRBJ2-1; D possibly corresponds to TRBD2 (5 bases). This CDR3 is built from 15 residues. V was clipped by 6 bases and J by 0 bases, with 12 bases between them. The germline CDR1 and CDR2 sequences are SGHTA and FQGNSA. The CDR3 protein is CASRSQRSSYNEQFF. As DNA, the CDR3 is TGTGCCAGCAGGAGTCAGCGGAGCTCCTACAATGAGCAGTTCTTC.

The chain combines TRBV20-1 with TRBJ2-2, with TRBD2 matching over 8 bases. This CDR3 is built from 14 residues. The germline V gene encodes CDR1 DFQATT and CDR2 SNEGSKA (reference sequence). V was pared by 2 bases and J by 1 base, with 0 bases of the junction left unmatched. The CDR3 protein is CSARTSGNTGELFF. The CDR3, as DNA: TGCAGTGCTAGAACTAGCGGGAACACCGGGGAGCTGTTTTTT.

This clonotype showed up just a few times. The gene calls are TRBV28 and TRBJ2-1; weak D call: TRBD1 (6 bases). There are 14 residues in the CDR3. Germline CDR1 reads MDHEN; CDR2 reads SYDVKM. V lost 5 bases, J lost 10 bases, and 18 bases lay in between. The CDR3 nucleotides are TGTGCCAGCAGTACCGGGTCCAGAGGGGGAGAGCAGTTCTTC. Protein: CASSTGSRGGEQFF.

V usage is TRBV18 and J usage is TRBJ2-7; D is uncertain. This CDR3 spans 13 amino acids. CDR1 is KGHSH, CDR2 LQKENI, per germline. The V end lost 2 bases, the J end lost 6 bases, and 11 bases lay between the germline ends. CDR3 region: CASSPGMEPEQYF. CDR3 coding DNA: TGTGCCAGCTCACCAGGAATGGAACCCGAGCAGTACTTC.

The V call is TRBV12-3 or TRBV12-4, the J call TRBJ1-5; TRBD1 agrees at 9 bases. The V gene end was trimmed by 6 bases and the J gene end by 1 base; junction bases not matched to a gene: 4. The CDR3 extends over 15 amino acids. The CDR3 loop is CASRRGQGSNQPQHF. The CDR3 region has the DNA TGTGCCAGCAGACGCGGACAGGGGAGCAATCAGCCCCAGCATTTT.

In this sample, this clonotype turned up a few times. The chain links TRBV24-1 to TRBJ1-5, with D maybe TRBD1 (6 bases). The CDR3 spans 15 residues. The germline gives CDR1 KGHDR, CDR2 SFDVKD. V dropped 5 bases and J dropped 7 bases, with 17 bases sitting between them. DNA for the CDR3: TGTGCCACCAGTGGCCGCGGGCAGGGGCACCAGCCCCAGCATTTT. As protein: CATSGRGQGHQPQHF.

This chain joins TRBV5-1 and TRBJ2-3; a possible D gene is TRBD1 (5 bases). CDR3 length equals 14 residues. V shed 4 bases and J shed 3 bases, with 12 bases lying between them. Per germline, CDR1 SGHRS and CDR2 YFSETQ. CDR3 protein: CASSIAGLTDTQYF. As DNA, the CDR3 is TGCGCCAGCAGCATCGCAGGGTTGACAGATACGCAGTATTTT. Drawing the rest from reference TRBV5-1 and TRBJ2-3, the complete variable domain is KAGVTQTPRYLIKTRGQQVTLSCSPISGHRSVSWYQQTPGQGLQFLFEYFSETQRNKGNFPGRFSGRQFSNSRSEMNVSTLELGDSALYLCASSIAGLTDTQYFGPGTRLTVL.

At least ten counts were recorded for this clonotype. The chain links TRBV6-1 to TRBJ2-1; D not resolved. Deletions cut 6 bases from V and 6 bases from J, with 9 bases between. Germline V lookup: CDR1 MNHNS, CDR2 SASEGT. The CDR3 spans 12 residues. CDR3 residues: CASSGFRNEQFF. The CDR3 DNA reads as TGTGCCAGCAGCGGTTTTCGCAATGAGCAGTTCTTC.

The CDR3 DNA follows: TGTGCCATCCTGGGGACAGCCAACACTGAAGCTTTCTTT. It yields the protein CAILGTANTEAFF. This sequence joins TRBV10-3 and TRBJ1-1; 7 bases match TRBD1. The trim removed 8 bases at V and 2 bases at J, leaving 5 bases unmatched. Germline V gene lookup returns CDR1 ENHRY and CDR2 SYGVKD. The CDR3 covers 13 residues.

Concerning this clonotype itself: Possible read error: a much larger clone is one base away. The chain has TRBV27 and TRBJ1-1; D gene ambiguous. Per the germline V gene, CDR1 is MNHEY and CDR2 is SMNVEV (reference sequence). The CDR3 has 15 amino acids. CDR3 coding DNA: TGTGCCAGCATTTTACTCCCAGGCGTGAACACTGAAGCTTTCTTT. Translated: CASILLPGVNTEAFF.

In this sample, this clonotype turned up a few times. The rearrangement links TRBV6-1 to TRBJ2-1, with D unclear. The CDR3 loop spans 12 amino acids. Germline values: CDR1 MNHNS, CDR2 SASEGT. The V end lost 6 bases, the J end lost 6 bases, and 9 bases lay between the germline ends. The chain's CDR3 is CASRSWTNEQFF. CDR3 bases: TGTGCCAGCAGAAGTTGGACCAATGAGCAGTTCTTC.

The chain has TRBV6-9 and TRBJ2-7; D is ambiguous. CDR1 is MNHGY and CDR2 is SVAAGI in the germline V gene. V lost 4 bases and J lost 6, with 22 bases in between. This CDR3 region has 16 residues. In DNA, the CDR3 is TGTGCCAGCAGTTCCACTGACCCATTATATTTAATCGAGCAGTACTTC. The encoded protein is CASSSTDPLYLIEQYF.

The CDR3 loop is CASSQDLSQETQYF. CDR3 in DNA: TGCGCCAGCAGCCAAGATCTTTCACAAGAGACCCAGTACTTC. This chain links TRBV4-3 with TRBJ2-5; no clear D gene. The CDR3 totals 14 residues. V dropped 0 bases and J dropped 2 bases, with 7 bases sitting between them. Germline values: CDR1 LGHNA, CDR2 YSLEER.

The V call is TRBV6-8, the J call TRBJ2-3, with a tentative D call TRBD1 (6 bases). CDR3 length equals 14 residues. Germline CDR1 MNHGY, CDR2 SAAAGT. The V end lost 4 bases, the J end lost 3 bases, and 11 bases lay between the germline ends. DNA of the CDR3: TGTGCCAGCAGTTCTCTTACAGGGACAGATACGCAGTATTTT. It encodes CASSSLTGTDTQYF.

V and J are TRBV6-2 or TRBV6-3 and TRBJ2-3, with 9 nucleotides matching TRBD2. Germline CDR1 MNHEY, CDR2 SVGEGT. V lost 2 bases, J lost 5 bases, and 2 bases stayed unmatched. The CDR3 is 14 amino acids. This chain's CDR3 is CASSYTTSGDTQYF. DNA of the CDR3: TGTGCCAGCAGTTACACGACTAGCGGAGATACGCAGTATTTT.

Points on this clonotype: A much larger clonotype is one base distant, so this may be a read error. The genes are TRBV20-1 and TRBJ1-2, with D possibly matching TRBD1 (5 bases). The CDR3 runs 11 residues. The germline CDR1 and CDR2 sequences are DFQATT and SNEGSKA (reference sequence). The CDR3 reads CSVRDSYGYTF. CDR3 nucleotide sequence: TGCAGTGTTAGAGACAGCTATGGCTACACCTTC.

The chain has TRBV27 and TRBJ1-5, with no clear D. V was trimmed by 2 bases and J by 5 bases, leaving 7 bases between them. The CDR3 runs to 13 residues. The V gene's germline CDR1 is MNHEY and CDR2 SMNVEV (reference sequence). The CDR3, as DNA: TGTGCCAGCAGTTTAACAGAAGATCAGCCCCAGCATTTT. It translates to CASSLTEDQPQHF.

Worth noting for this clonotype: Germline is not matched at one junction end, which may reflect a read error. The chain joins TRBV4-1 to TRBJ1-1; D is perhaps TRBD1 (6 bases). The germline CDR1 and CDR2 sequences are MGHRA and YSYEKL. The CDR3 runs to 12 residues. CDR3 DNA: TGCGCCTGCAGCCAAGAGGGGGGGAGAGCTTTCTTT. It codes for CACSQEGGRAFF.

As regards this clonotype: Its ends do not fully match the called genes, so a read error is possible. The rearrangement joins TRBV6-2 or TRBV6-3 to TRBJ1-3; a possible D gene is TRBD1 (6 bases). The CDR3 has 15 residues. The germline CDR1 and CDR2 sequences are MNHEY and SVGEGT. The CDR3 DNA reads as TGCGCCAGCAGTGAGCAGGGGAAGCAAGGAAACACCATATATTTT. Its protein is CASSEQGKQGNTIYF.

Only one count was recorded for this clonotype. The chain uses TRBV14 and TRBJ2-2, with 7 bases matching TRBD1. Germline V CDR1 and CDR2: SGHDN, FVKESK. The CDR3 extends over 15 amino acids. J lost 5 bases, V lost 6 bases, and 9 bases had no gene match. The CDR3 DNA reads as TGTGCCAGCAGATACAGGGACAGTGGAACCGGGGAGCTGTTTTTT. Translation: CASRYRDSGTGELFF. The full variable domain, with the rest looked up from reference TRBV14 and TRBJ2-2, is EAGVTQFPSHSVIEKGQTVTLRCDPISGHDNLYWYRRVMGKEIKFLLHFVKESKQDESGMPNNRFLAERTGGTYSTLKVQPAELEDSGVYFCASRYRDSGTGELFFGEGSRLTVL.

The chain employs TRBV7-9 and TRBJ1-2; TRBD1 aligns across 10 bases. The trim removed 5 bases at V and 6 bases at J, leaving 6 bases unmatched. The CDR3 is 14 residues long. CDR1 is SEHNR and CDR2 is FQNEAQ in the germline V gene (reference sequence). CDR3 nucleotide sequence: TGTGCCAGCAGCCTGACAGGGGGCGGGGATGGCTACACCTTC. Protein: CASSLTGGGDGYTF. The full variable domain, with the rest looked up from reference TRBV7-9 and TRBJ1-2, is DTGVSQNPRHKITKRGQNVTFRCDPISEHNRLYWYRQTLGQGPEFLTYFQNEAQLEKSRLLSDRFSAERPKGSFSTLEIQRTEQGDSAMYLCASSLTGGGDGYTFGSGTRLTVV.